The next 25 T cell receptor beta chains were all read from a single sample in a study of cytomegalovirus exposure and HLA in healthy donors. Vbeta (60) and Jbeta (13) primers were used in the PCR. Profiled with immunoSEQ multiplex PCR; TCRdb holds only in-frame clones, not every one. The sample records 70,000 to 90,000 clones, about 75% being singletons. The specimen sequenced was PBMCs. Source of these receptors: a man between 60 and 70 years old in good health and CMV-seropositive.

V usage is TRBV6-1 and J usage is TRBJ2-3, with D perhaps TRBD2 (7 bases). The CDR3 has 16 residues. Looked up from germline, CDR1 is MNHNS and CDR2 is SASEGT. Trimming shortened V by 2 bases and J by 0 bases, and 12 bases separated the two germline ends. CDR3: CASSESAGASTDTQYF. DNA of the CDR3: TGTGCCAGCAGTGAATCCGCGGGGGCTAGCACAGATACGCAGTATTTT.

J is TRBJ1-1 and V is TRBV5-6; D not certain. Germline CDR1 and CDR2: SGHDT and YYEEEE. Trimming shortened V by 2 bases and J by 5 bases, and 13 bases separated the two germline ends. The CDR3 loop spans 14 amino acids. The CDR3 DNA follows: TGTGCCAGCAGCTTCGAGGGCAGCCAAACTGAAGCTTTCTTT. Amino acid sequence: CASSFEGSQTEAFF.

V and J are TRBV11-1 and TRBJ2-1; D possibly corresponds to TRBD2 (5 bases). CDR1 is SGHAT and CDR2 is FQDESV in the germline V gene (reference sequence). The CDR3 is made up of 15 amino acids. Trimming took off 5 bases at V and 4 bases at J, with 15 bases between the two ends. The CDR3, as DNA: TGTGCCAGCAGCGATTTCGGACTCATGTACAATGAGCAGTTCTTC. Residues: CASSDFGLMYNEQFF.

This rearrangement joins TRBV5-1 to TRBJ1-1; D may be TRBD1 (6 bases). The CDR3 consists of 17 residues. From germline, CDR1 is SGHRS and CDR2 YFSETQ. V gave up 4 bases and J gave up 1 base, with 20 bases separating them. For the CDR3, the DNA is TGCGCCAGCAGCCCTACAGGACAGTCCTTCAGGAACACTGAAGCTTTCTTT. It yields the protein CASSPTGQSFRNTEAFF.

This clone has a single count. The V gene is TRBV28, the J gene TRBJ2-5; tentative D call: TRBD2 (5 bases). Trimming removed 5 bases from V and 4 bases from J, with 17 bases in between. CDR3 size: 15 residues. Germline V gene data show CDR1 as MDHEN and CDR2 as SYDVKM. The CDR3 nucleotides read TGTGCCAGCAGTCCCCCGAGGCCGGGAAGAGAGACCCAGTACTTC. Amino acid sequence: CASSPPRPGRETQYF.

This clone has just a few counts. CDR3 loop: CASGLGTRGLEPRNTEAFF. CDR3 nucleotide sequence: TGTGCTAGTGGTTTGGGCACAAGGGGGCTGGAGCCGAGGAACACTGAAGCTTTCTTT. The chain links TRBV12-5 to TRBJ1-1, with 7 bases matching TRBD1. Germline V lookup: CDR1 LGHNT, CDR2 FRNRAP. J was trimmed by 1 base and V by 1 base; bases with no gene match: 15. CDR3 length: 19 residues.

There are a few counts of this clone. The chain employs TRBV6-6 and TRBJ2-7; unclear D gene. The CDR3 is 11 residues long. CDR1 and CDR2 (germline): MNHNY, SVGAGI (reference sequence). The V end lost 8 bases, the J end lost 1 base, and 6 bases lay between the germline ends. CDR3 nucleotides: TGTGCCAGCGCAGGATCCTACGAGCAGTACTTC. Its translation: CASAGSYEQYF.

The rearrangement uses TRBV6-5 and TRBJ2-3; 7 bases align to TRBD2. The CDR3 runs 14 residues. Losses at the gene ends were 5 bases for V and 0 bases for J; bases not matched to a gene: 2. The germline CDR1 and CDR2 sequences are MNHEY and SVGAGI. In DNA, the CDR3 is TGTGCCAGCAGTGAGACTAGCAGCACAGATACGCAGTATTTT. This encodes CASSETSSTDTQYF.

This clone was recorded only once. V usage is TRBV11-2 and J usage is TRBJ2-7; 12 bases line up with TRBD2. Germline V gives CDR1 SGHAT, CDR2 FQNNGV. The CDR3 has 14 amino acids. The CDR3: CASGLAGGQYEQYF. The CDR3 coding sequence is TGTGCTTCGGGTCTAGCGGGGGGGCAATACGAGCAGTACTTC.

The chain carries TRBV6-5 and TRBJ2-5, with 7 bases fitting TRBD2. The germline CDR1 and CDR2 sequences are MNHEY and SVGAGI. With 9 bases clipped from V and 5 bases from J, the junction kept 15 bases outside the gene matches. The CDR3 contains 15 residues. The CDR3 DNA is TGTGCCAGGACCATTCTAGCGGAGGGCGGGGAGACCCAGTACTTC. This translates into CARTILAEGGETQYF.

The chain carries TRBV18 and TRBJ1-5; tentative D call: TRBD1 (5 bases). The germline gives CDR1 KGHSH, CDR2 LQKENI. CDR3 length: 15 amino acids. V was trimmed by 8 bases and J by 6 bases, leaving 20 bases between them. DNA of the CDR3: TGTGCCAGCGCCATCACGTCGCAGGGTCGTCAGCCCCAGCATTTT. This codes for CASAITSQGRQPQHF.

With respect to this clone: An end of the junction differs from the germline gene, which may be a read error. The chain recombines TRBV7-9 with TRBJ2-7; 13 bases line up with TRBD2. The length of the CDR3 is 17 residues. Germline V gene lookup returns CDR1 SEHNR and CDR2 FQNEAQ (reference sequence). CDR3 sequence reads: CSSSSPGLAGYYYEQYF. In DNA form, the CDR3 reads TGTTCCAGCAGCTCCCCGGGACTAGCGGGGTACTACTACGAGCAGTACTTC.

The rearrangement uses TRBV5-1 and TRBJ1-5; perhaps TRBD1 as D (5 bases). V lost 0 bases to trimming and J lost 7 bases, with 11 bases between them. Germline CDR1 reads SGHRS; CDR2 reads YFSETQ. This CDR3 comprises 14 residues. In DNA, the CDR3 is TGCGCCAGCAGCTTGGTATTGGGGGGACAGCCCCAGCATTTT. Translating it yields CASSLVLGGQPQHF.

The chain combines TRBV29-1 with TRBJ2-6; 7 bases agree with TRBD1. Germline V gene sequence: CDR1 SQVTM, CDR2 ANQGSEA. The CDR3 length is 16 residues. V lost 5 bases to trimming and J lost 3 bases; unmatched junction nucleotides: 10. CDR3 DNA sequence: TGCAGCGTTCTCGACAGGGAGAATGATGGGGCCAACGTCCTGACTTTC. It specifies CSVLDRENDGANVLTF. Complete variable domain (other parts from reference TRBV29-1 and TRBJ2-6): SAVISQKPSRDICQRGTSLTIQCQVDSQVTMMFWYRQQPGQSLTLIATANQGSEATYESGFVIDKFPISRPNLTFSTLTVSNMSPEDSSIYLCSVLDRENDGANVLTFGAGSRLTVL.

The chain has TRBV7-9 and TRBJ2-3; D possibly corresponds to TRBD2 (6 bases). From germline, CDR1 is SEHNR and CDR2 FQNEAQ (reference sequence). There are 13 residues in the CDR3. V lost 4 bases and J 5 bases, leaving 10 bases between the germline ends. CDR3 DNA: TGTGCCAGCAGCTCGTCCGGGGGAGATACGCAGTATTTT. Translated, it gives CASSSSGGDTQYF.

This clone was observed a few times. The J gene is TRBJ2-5, the V gene TRBV27, with TRBD2 matching 13 bases. The V gene's germline CDR1 is MNHEY and CDR2 SMNVEV (reference sequence). This CDR3 is built from 15 residues. The trim removed 10 bases at V and 8 bases at J, leaving 13 bases unmatched. The CDR3 DNA sequence: TGTGCCACCGGGACTAGCGGGAATCCCCTAGGAACCCAGTACTTC. Its translation: CATGTSGNPLGTQYF.

In the case of this clone: This is likely a read error, given that the CDR3 carries no conserved phenylalanine or tryptophan at its end. The chain employs TRBV27 and TRBJ2-7, with TRBD2 matching 10 bases. After removal of 4 bases from V and 0 bases from J, the junction contained 6 bases not matched to a gene. This CDR3 contains 16 residues. Germline V CDR1 and CDR2: MNHEY, SMNVEV (reference sequence). Here the CDR3 DNA reads TGTGCCAGCAGTTCGGAAGCGGGAGGGCCCTCCTACGAGCAGTACCTC. Translated: CASSSEAGGPSYEQYL.

This clone was detected once. The rearrangement links TRBV27 to TRBJ1-2; D not certain. The V gene's germline CDR1 is MNHEY and CDR2 SMNVEV (reference sequence). CDR3 length: 13 amino acids. V was shortened by 4 bases and J by 4 bases, with 10 bases between the two germline ends. The CDR3 sequence: CASSSPGGYGYTF. The CDR3 nucleotides are TGTGCCAGCAGTTCCCCAGGAGGCTATGGCTACACCTTC.

CDR3 protein: CASSLVPGSTGELFF. The CDR3, as DNA: TGCGCCAGCAGCTTGGTTCCGGGGAGCACCGGGGAGCTGTTTTTT. The chain carries TRBV5-1 and TRBJ2-2, with TRBD2 as a possible D gene (5 bases). With 0 bases removed from V and 4 bases from J, the gap between germline ends came to 10 bases. Per the germline V gene, CDR1 is SGHRS and CDR2 is YFSETQ. The length of the CDR3 is 15 residues.

This CDR3 is CATRDRGSYEQYF. The DNA of the CDR3 is TGTGCCACTCGGGACAGGGGATCCTACGAGCAGTACTTC. The J gene is TRBJ2-7, the V gene TRBV2, with TRBD1 matching 10 bases. Trimming cost V 10 bases and J 1 base; bases outside gene matches: 4. Per the germline V gene, CDR1 is SNHLY and CDR2 is FYNNEI. The CDR3 totals 13 residues. Variable domain in full (rest from reference TRBV2 and TRBJ2-7): EPEVTQTPSHQVTQMGQEVILRCVPISNHLYFYWYRQILGQKVEFLVSFYNNEISEKSEIFDDQFSVERPDGSNFTLKIRSTKLEDSAMYFCATRDRGSYEQYFGPGTRLTVT.

This chain uses TRBV18 with TRBJ1-5, with a tentative D call TRBD1 (5 bases). The V gene's germline CDR1 is KGHSH and CDR2 LQKENI. The CDR3 is 14 amino acids. V was cut by 4 bases and J by 0 bases, with 7 bases left in between. CDR3 in DNA: TGTGCCAGCTCACTGGACACTAGCAATCAGCCCCAGCATTTT. Translating gives CASSLDTSNQPQHF.

This clone was counted once. The chain carries TRBV30 and TRBJ1-2; 8 positions match TRBD1. CDR1 is GTSNPN, CDR2 SVGIG, per germline (reference sequence). The CDR3 is 13 residues long. V was pared by 2 bases and J by 3 bases, with 2 bases of the junction left unmatched. The CDR3 reads CAWSKDRDYGYTF. In nucleotides, the CDR3 is TGTGCCTGGAGTAAGGACAGGGACTATGGCTACACCTTC. The full variable domain, its missing parts supplied by reference TRBV30 and TRBJ1-2, is SQTIHQWPATLVQPVGSPLSLECTVEGTSNPNLYWYRQAAGRGLQLLFYSVGIGQISSEVPQNLSASRPQDRQFILSSKKLLLSDSGFYLCAWSKDRDYGYTFGSGTRLTVV.

This clone was detected once. The chain is built from TRBV19 and TRBJ2-7; 7 bases align to TRBD2. Trimming took 4 bases from V and 6 from J; bases not matched to a gene: 0. The germline V gene encodes CDR1 LNHDA and CDR2 SQIVND (reference sequence). CDR3 length: 11 residues. The CDR3 DNA sequence: TGTGCCAGTAGTAGGGGGGGCGAGCAGTACTTC. This sequence encodes CASSRGGEQYF.

The sample holds one count of this clone. The chain carries TRBV5-4 and TRBJ2-3, with D unresolved. The CDR3 is made up of 14 amino acids. Per the germline V gene, CDR1 is SGHNT and CDR2 is YYREEE (reference sequence). Trimming stripped 3 bases from V and 5 bases from J, with 13 bases between. This chain's CDR3 is CASSSERSRDTQYF. CDR3 DNA: TGTGCCAGCAGCTCCGAAAGATCGAGAGATACGCAGTATTTT.

V and J are TRBV5-4 and TRBJ2-5; perhaps TRBD1 as D (5 bases). The germline gives CDR1 SGHNT, CDR2 YYREEE (reference sequence). The CDR3 covers 15 residues. Trimming stripped 4 bases from V and 4 bases from J, with 17 bases between. CDR3 protein: CASSLSQGNRETQYF. In nucleotides, the CDR3 is TGTGCCAGCAGCCTCTCTCAGGGTAATAGAGAGACCCAGTACTTC.